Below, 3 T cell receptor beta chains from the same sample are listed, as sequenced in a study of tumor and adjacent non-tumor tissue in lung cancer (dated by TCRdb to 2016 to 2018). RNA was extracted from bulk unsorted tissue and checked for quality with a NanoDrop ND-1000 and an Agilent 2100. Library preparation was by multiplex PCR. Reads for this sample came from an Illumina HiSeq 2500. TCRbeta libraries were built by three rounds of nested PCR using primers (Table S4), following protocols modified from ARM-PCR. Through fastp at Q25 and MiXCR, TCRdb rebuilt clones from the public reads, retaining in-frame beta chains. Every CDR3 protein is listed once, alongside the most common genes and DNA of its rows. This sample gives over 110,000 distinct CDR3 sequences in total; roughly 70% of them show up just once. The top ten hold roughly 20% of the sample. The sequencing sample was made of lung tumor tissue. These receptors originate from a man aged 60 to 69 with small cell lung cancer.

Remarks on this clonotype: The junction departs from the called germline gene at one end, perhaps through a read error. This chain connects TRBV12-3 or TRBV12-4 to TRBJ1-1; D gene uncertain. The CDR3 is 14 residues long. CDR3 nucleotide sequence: TGTGCCAGCAGGAGGACGGAGTTAGCCATTGAAGTTTTCTTT. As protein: CASRRTELAIEVFF.

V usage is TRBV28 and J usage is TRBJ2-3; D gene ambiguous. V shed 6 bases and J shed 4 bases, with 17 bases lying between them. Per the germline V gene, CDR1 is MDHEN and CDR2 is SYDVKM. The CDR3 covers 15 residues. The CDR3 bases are TGTGCCAGCAGCCCAGGACCGTGGTTGCCAGATACGCAGTATTTT. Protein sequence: CASSPGPWLPDTQYF.

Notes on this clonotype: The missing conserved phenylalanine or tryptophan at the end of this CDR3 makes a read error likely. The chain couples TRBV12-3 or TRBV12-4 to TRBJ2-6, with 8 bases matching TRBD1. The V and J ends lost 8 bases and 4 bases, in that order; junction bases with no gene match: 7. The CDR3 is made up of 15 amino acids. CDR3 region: CASLPGGRGANVLTL. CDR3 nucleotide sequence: TGTGCCAGCCTACCAGGGGGCCGAGGGGCCAACGTCCTGACTTTA.